These 21 T cell receptor beta chains came from one sample sequenced in a study of T cell responses to AZD1222 COVID-19 vaccine. TCRdb's table, derived via immunoSEQ multiplex PCR, lists solely in-frame clones and lacks some. The table lists about 130,000 clones, around 85% of them singletons. Sample: peripheral blood, taken on day 0 of AZD1222 vaccination. The receptors were gathered from an adult in good health.

The chain carries TRBV7-8 and TRBJ1-1, with unresolved D. There are 15 residues in the CDR3. Trimming removed 1 base from V and 1 base from J, with 10 bases in between. Germline values: CDR1 SGHVS, CDR2 FQNEAQ. Here the CDR3 reads CASSLVAVRNTEAFF. DNA for the CDR3: TGTGCCAGCAGCTTAGTGGCAGTCCGGAACACTGAAGCTTTCTTT. Combining the CDR3 with reference TRBV7-8 and TRBJ1-1 gives the whole variable domain GAGVSQSPRYKVAKRGQDVALRCDPISGHVSLFWYQQALGQGPEFLTYFQNEAQLDKSGLPSDRFFAERPEGSVSTLKIQRTQQEDSAVYLCASSLVAVRNTEAFFGQGTRLTVV.

On this clone: At one end, the junction sequence differs from germline, possibly due to a read error. The chain is built from TRBV7-7 and TRBJ2-1, with 8 bases lining up with TRBD1. In germline, CDR1 is SSHAT, CDR2 FNYEAQ (reference sequence). There are 15 residues in the CDR3. The DNA for the CDR3 is TGTGCTAGCAGCTTAGGACAGGGAACCTACAATGAGCAGTTCTTC. Encoded protein: CASSLGQGTYNEQFF. Full variable domain (missing parts from reference TRBV7-7 and TRBJ2-1): GAGVSQSPRYKVTKRGQDVTLRCDPISSHATLYWYQQALGQGPEFLTYFNYEAQPDKSGLPSDRFSAERPEGSISTLTIQRTEQRDSAMYRCASSLGQGTYNEQFFGPGTRLTVL.

The chain has TRBV7-2 and TRBJ2-3; 7 positions match TRBD1. V shed 0 bases and J 4 bases; nucleotides not matched to a gene: 7. The CDR3 consists of 16 residues. Germline assignment: CDR1 SGHTA and CDR2 FQGNSA. DNA of the CDR3: TGTGCCAGCAGCTTAGCAGGGGGCGCCGGTTCAGATACGCAGTATTTT. Encoded protein: CASSLAGGAGSDTQYF.

The gene calls are TRBV27 and TRBJ1-5, with TRBD1 matching 10 bases. V dropped 3 bases and J dropped 5; count of bases not matched to a gene: 4. The length of the CDR3 is 15 residues. Per the germline V gene, CDR1 is MNHEY and CDR2 is SMNVEV (reference sequence). The CDR3 sequence is CASSLMTGGYQPQHF. The CDR3 region has the DNA TGTGCCAGCAGTTTGATGACAGGGGGCTATCAGCCCCAGCATTTT.

The chain carries TRBV27 and TRBJ2-7, with a tentative D call TRBD1 (6 bases). Germline CDR1 is MNHEY and CDR2 is SMNVEV (reference sequence). The CDR3 has 13 amino acids. The V and J ends lost 6 bases and 7 bases respectively, with 16 bases between them. The CDR3: CASSSDRTGEQYF. CDR3 coding DNA: TGTGCCAGCAGCAGCGACAGGACCGGGGAGCAGTACTTC.

The chain recombines TRBV24-1 with TRBJ1-2, with 7 bases aligning to TRBD1. The germline V gene encodes CDR1 KGHDR and CDR2 SFDVKD. Trimming at V came to 4 bases and at J to 8 bases, leaving 6 bases not matched to a gene. The CDR3 has 13 residues. The CDR3 region has the DNA TGTGCCACCAGTGAGCCTGACAGGGAGGGCTACACCTTC. Translated: CATSEPDREGYTF.

The chain links TRBV11-2 to TRBJ1-5; TRBD1 might be the D (5 bases). Germline V lookup: CDR1 SGHAT, CDR2 FQNNGV. CDR3 length: 18 amino acids. V was clipped by 2 bases and J by 1 base, with 18 bases between them. CDR3 region: CASSLSAAGLGSNQPQHF. The DNA for the CDR3 is TGTGCCAGCAGCTTAAGCGCGGCAGGGTTGGGGAGCAATCAGCCCCAGCATTTT.

This clone appeared a few times. V usage is TRBV7-8 and J usage is TRBJ1-4; TRBD1 matches 8 bases. Germline V gives CDR1 SGHVS, CDR2 FQNEAQ. The length of the CDR3 is 17 residues. Trimming removed 2 bases from V and 6 bases from J; junction bases left unmatched: 11. CDR3 residues: CASSLSRIRGRHEKLFF. The CDR3 nucleotides read TGTGCCAGCAGCTTATCACGGATCAGGGGGCGCCATGAAAAACTGTTTTTT.

This clone has just one count. This rearrangement joins TRBV11-3 to TRBJ2-7; perhaps TRBD2 as D (6 bases). In germline, CDR1 is SGHNT, CDR2 YENEEA. The V end was cut by 6 bases, the J end by 3 bases, with 18 bases between. CDR3 length: 15 amino acids. CDR3 protein: CASSPRGKAGYEQYF. In DNA, the CDR3 is TGTGCCAGCAGTCCTCGGGGAAAAGCGGGCTACGAGCAGTACTTC.

This clone appeared once. The rearrangement joins TRBV7-9 to TRBJ2-7, with 7 positions matching TRBD1. The germline V gene encodes CDR1 SEHNR and CDR2 FQNEAQ (reference sequence). V was clipped by 4 bases and J by 7 bases; unmatched bases: 13. This CDR3 spans 15 amino acids. The CDR3 DNA follows: TGTGCCAGCAGCTACGCACAGGGGAAGTTATGGGAGCAGTACTTC. Residues: CASSYAQGKLWEQYF.

This clone was observed a single time. This chain links TRBV14 with TRBJ1-6; 10 bases map to TRBD1. V lost 4 bases, J lost 0 bases, and 12 bases stayed unmatched. CDR1 and CDR2 from the germline V gene are SGHDN and FVKESK. The CDR3 is 20 residues long. The CDR3 protein is CASSRLGQGRIGSYNSPLHF. The CDR3 DNA reads TGTGCCAGCAGCCGTTTGGGACAGGGGAGGATTGGCTCCTATAATTCACCCCTCCACTTT.

This clone has just a few counts. The V and J genes are TRBV19 and TRBJ1-5; 12 nucleotides match TRBD1. The V and J ends lost 7 bases and 5 bases, in that order; junction bases with no gene match: 6. The CDR3 is 15 amino acids. The germline CDR1 and CDR2 sequences are LNHDA and SQIVND (reference sequence). CDR3 in DNA: TGTGCCAGTAACGACCGGGACAGGGGGCATCAGCCCCAGCATTTT. Translation: CASNDRDRGHQPQHF. The variable domain in full, with the rest retrieved from reference TRBV19 and TRBJ1-5, is DGGITQSPKYLFRKEGQNVTLSCEQNLNHDAMYWYRQDPGQGLRLIYYSQIVNDFQKGDIAEGYSVSREKKESFPLTVTSAQKNPTAFYLCASNDRDRGHQPQHFGDGTRLSIL.

The chain combines TRBV18 with TRBJ1-1, with 8 bases identical to TRBD1. CDR1 is KGHSH and CDR2 is LQKENI in the germline V gene. The CDR3 is 14 amino acids. The V gene end was trimmed by 4 bases and the J gene end by 5 bases; junction bases not matched to a gene: 6. The CDR3 bases are TGTGCCAGCTCACACCCCGGACAGGGTACTGAAGCTTTCTTT. Translated, it gives CASSHPGQGTEAFF.

The rearrangement uses TRBV5-1 and TRBJ1-4, with D unclear. Germline V lookup: CDR1 SGHRS, CDR2 YFSETQ. V lost 4 bases, J lost 5 bases, and 12 bases lay in between. The length of the CDR3 is 14 residues. Here the CDR3 DNA reads TGCGCCAGCAGCATAGAACCCATAAATGAAAAACTGTTTTTT. This codes for CASSIEPINEKLFF.

This chain connects TRBV10-1 to TRBJ1-1; D gene unclear. Trimming shortened V by 0 bases and J by 3 bases, and 5 bases separated the two germline ends. The CDR3 is 13 residues long. Germline values: CDR1 WNHNN, CDR2 SYGVQD (reference sequence). In DNA, the CDR3 is TGCGCCAGCAGTGAGTCGGTGTACACTGAAGCTTTCTTT. Translation: CASSESVYTEAFF.

J is TRBJ2-1 and V is TRBV18; 10 bases align to TRBD2. The trim removed 7 bases at V and 4 bases at J, leaving 7 bases unmatched. Germline V lookup: CDR1 KGHSH, CDR2 LQKENI. There are 15 residues in the CDR3. The CDR3 here is CASLNLAGVYNEQFF. The CDR3 DNA is TGTGCCAGCTTAAATCTAGCGGGAGTTTACAATGAGCAGTTCTTC.

V and J are TRBV30 and TRBJ1-2; perhaps TRBD1 as D (5 bases). V shed 5 bases and J shed 1 base, with 17 bases lying between them. Germline CDR1 and CDR2: GTSNPN and SVGIG (reference sequence). The CDR3 totals 15 residues. CDR3 in amino acids: CAWCIGGTLNYGYTF. CDR3 bases: TGTGCCTGGTGTATAGGAGGGACCCTTAACTATGGCTACACCTTC.

The chain combines TRBV20-1 with TRBJ1-6; TRBD1 matches at 8 bases. Germline CDR1 and CDR2: DFQATT and SNEGSKA (reference sequence). The CDR3 loop spans 11 amino acids. The trim removed 7 bases at V and 7 bases at J, leaving 0 bases unmatched. In nucleotides, the CDR3 is TGCAGTGGGACAGGGAATTCACCCCTCCACTTT. Protein sequence: CSGTGNSPLHF.

V usage is TRBV9 and J usage is TRBJ2-3; D not certain. Trimming left V 0 bases short and J 2 bases short, with 7 bases between. This CDR3 contains 14 residues. Looked up from germline, CDR1 is SGDLS and CDR2 is YYNGEE. The CDR3 loop is CASSVVPYTDTQYF. CDR3 in DNA: TGTGCCAGCAGCGTAGTACCCTACACAGATACGCAGTATTTT.

The V and J genes are TRBV6-4 and TRBJ2-3, with 10 bases fitting TRBD2. The CDR3 covers 14 residues. The V segment lost 4 bases and the J segment 4 bases; nucleotides outside the gene matches: 2. Germline loops: CDR1 MRHNA, CDR2 SNTAGT. CDR3 residues: CASSVAGGPDTQYF. In DNA form, the CDR3 reads TGTGCCAGCAGTGTAGCGGGGGGTCCAGATACGCAGTATTTT.

The chain joins TRBV5-1 to TRBJ2-7, with TRBD1 matching over 9 bases. This CDR3 is built from 18 residues. Germline CDR1 reads SGHRS; CDR2 reads YFSETQ. V lost 0 bases to trimming and J lost 3 bases; unmatched junction nucleotides: 13. In DNA, the CDR3 is TGCGCCAGCAGCTTGGTTGGGACAGGGTATTCTGGGGTCTACGAGCAGTACTTC. It encodes CASSLVGTGYSGVYEQYF.